These 4 T cell receptor beta chains originate from one sample sequenced in a study of siplizumab effects on memory and regulatory T cells. Profiled with immunoSEQ multiplex PCR; TCRdb holds only in-frame clones, not every one. Here the sample spans about 100,000 clones, around 94% being singletons. The sequenced material came from Tregs sorted from blood. The receptors originated from a human donor in good health.

The CDR3 spells CASSPASGGRLEQYF. CDR3 sequence (DNA): TGTGCCAGCTCACCAGCTAGCGGGGGGCGGTTGGAGCAGTACTTC. This chain links TRBV18 with TRBJ2-7; 11 nucleotides agree with TRBD2. The CDR3 sequence is 15 residues long. Germline loops: CDR1 KGHSH, CDR2 LQKENI. V gave up 2 bases and J gave up 7 bases; unmatched junction bases: 7.

V and J are TRBV7-3 and TRBJ2-2; D not resolved. The germline V gene has CDR1 SGHTA and CDR2 FQGTGA. The CDR3 has 13 residues. V lost 1 base, J lost 5 bases, and 5 bases lay in between. The CDR3 nucleotides are TGTGCCAGCAGCTTAAGTAGGACCGGGGAGCTGTTTTTT. This codes for CASSLSRTGELFF.

This chain's CDR3 is CASSLDRQGYTF. CDR3 bases: TGTGCCAGCAGCTTAGACAGGCAAGGCTACACCTTC. The chain couples TRBV11-1 to TRBJ1-2; D perhaps matches TRBD1 (5 bases). The CDR3 is made up of 12 amino acids. Germline V CDR1 and CDR2: SGHAT, FQDESV (reference sequence). Trimming took 1 base from V and 8 from J, leaving 8 bases between them.

The rearrangement links TRBV5-6 to TRBJ2-2; D not certain. The CDR3 is 16 amino acids. The V end lost 6 bases, the J end lost 0 bases, and 15 bases lay between the germline ends. Germline V gene data show CDR1 as SGHDT and CDR2 as YYEEEE. This CDR3 is CASKRVGRPNTGELFF. The CDR3 bases are TGTGCCAGCAAGAGAGTCGGCAGACCGAACACCGGGGAGCTGTTTTTT. The full variable domain, completed using reference TRBV5-6 and TRBJ2-2, is DAGVTQSPTHLIKTRGQQVTLRCSPKSGHDTVSWYQQALGQGPQFIFQYYEEEERQRGNFPDRFSGHQFPNYSSELNVNALLLGDSALYLCASKRVGRPNTGELFFGEGSRLTVL.